These 8 T cell receptor beta chains share one sample of origin, sequenced in a study of glioma-infiltrating T cells (dated by TCRdb to 2016 to 2017). The reads were generated on an Illumina MiSeq. The iRepertoire nested amplicon-rescue multiplex PCR (arm-PCR) platform was used to amplify TCR alpha and beta CDR3 regions from RNA. TCRdb reprocessed the public reads (quality trimming at Q25 with fastp, clone calling with MiXCR) and kept in-frame beta chains. Rows matching on CDR3 protein sequence are summarized as one entry with the most common DNA and genes. Here the sample has roughly 130,000 distinct CDR3 sequences; 20% to 25% occur a single time. Clones ranked in the top ten supply about a quarter of the sample. The specimen was glioma tissue, nonneoplastic brain tissue, or PBMCs (not recorded which). Receptors were obtained from a human donor with low-grade glioma or glioblastoma, undergoing nonglioma brain surgery, or in good health (not recorded which).

This clonotype has more than one count but fewer than ten. The V gene is TRBV2, the J gene TRBJ1-5, with a weak D call TRBD1 (5 bases). The CDR3 runs to 12 residues. Trimming removed 6 bases at V and 5 bases at J, with 8 bases between. Germline V lookup: CDR1 SNHLY, CDR2 FYNNEI. The CDR3 nucleotides read TGTGCCAGCAGCGGGGGTCATCAGCCCCAGCATTTT. Translated, it gives CASSGGHQPQHF.

The CDR3 spells CASSASGPPAEAFF. The CDR3 DNA reads TGTGCCAGCAGTGCTAGCGGGCCCCCGGCTGAAGCTTTCTTT. The chain uses TRBV6-4 and TRBJ1-1, with D uncertain. Trimming cost V 4 bases and J 6 bases, with 15 bases left between them. From germline, CDR1 is MRHNA and CDR2 SNTAGT. The CDR3 has 14 amino acids.

Comment on this clonotype: A much larger clone is a single base away; this may be a read error. The chain is built from TRBV12-3 or TRBV12-4 and TRBJ1-1; D ambiguous. The ends were cut back, 6 bases at V and 1 base at J, with 9 bases in the middle. The CDR3 consists of 13 residues. CDR3 in DNA: TGTGCCAGCAGGTTTGACAAGAACACTGAAGCTTTCTTT. This sequence encodes CASRFDKNTEAFF.

This clonotype was seen a handful of times. The V gene is TRBV11-3, the J gene TRBJ2-1; 7 nucleotides align to TRBD2. Unmatched junction bases numbered 2, after V lost 3 bases and J lost 0 bases. Germline CDR1 SGHNT, CDR2 YENEEA. This CDR3 is 15 amino acids long. The CDR3 spells CASSFGGDSYNEQFF. Written as DNA, the CDR3 is TGTGCCAGCAGCTTTGGGGGGGACTCCTACAATGAGCAGTTCTTC.

The rearrangement uses TRBV4-2 and TRBJ2-5; tentative D call: TRBD2 (5 bases). Germline V gene data show CDR1 as LGHNA and CDR2 as YNFKEQ. This CDR3 region has 13 residues. The ends were cut back, 3 bases at V and 5 bases at J, with 10 bases in the middle. CDR3 coding DNA: TGTGCCAGCAGCCAGGGAGCCCGCGAGACCCAGTACTTC. Amino acids: CASSQGARETQYF.

About this clonotype: It may be a read error: a sequence one base away is much more abundant. This CDR3 is CSARGVARVTDTQYF. The CDR3 nucleotides read TGCAGTGCTAGAGGGGTAGCGAGGGTCACAGATACGCAGTATTTT. This sequence joins TRBV20-1 and TRBJ2-3; D is perhaps TRBD2 (5 bases). The CDR3 length is 15 residues. The V gene's germline CDR1 is DFQATT and CDR2 SNEGSKA (reference sequence). V was cut by 1 base and J by 2 bases, with 13 bases left in between.

In its sample, this clonotype was seen once. The junction shows a germline mismatch at one end, possibly a read error. V and J are TRBV24-1 and TRBJ1-2; TRBD1 might be the D (5 bases). There are 14 residues in the CDR3. Germline V gene data show CDR1 as KGHDR and CDR2 as SFDVKD. The CDR3 nucleotides are TGTGCCACCAGAGAGGAGGGGCGAGACTATGGCTGCACCTTC. Protein sequence: CATREEGRDYGCTF.

For this clonotype: A much larger clonotype is one base distant, so this may be a read error. The chain uses TRBV6-2 or TRBV6-3 and TRBJ1-1, with no clear D. Trimming shortened V by 2 bases and J by 4 bases, and 11 bases separated the two germline ends. Germline CDR1 MNHEY, CDR2 SVGEGT. The CDR3 is 14 amino acids. For the CDR3, the DNA is TGTGCCAGCAGTTACAGAAGTATGAGCACTGAAGCTTTCTTT. Amino acid sequence: CASSYRSMSTEAFF.